A selection of T cell receptor beta chains follows, all from one sample in a study of blood T cells in healthy people across ages. TCRdb re-derived calls from the 5' RACE reads in MiXCR, one entry per CDR3 protein. The data show roughly 790,000 distinct CDR3 sequences, around 46% seen once. The sample consisted of blood. The receptors come from a woman aged 55-75 years in good health. Both conserved end residues are part of each CDR3. A D gene is named only where the DNA matches it firmly. For some rows the clone size is stated as once, few or many, or as a class when expanded; others skip it.

NA	TRBV28	NA	TRBJ1-2	TGTGCCAGCATTACCGGACCGGAGGGTTACGGCTACACCTTC	CASITGPEGYGYTF
NA	TRBV6-2/TRBV6-3	TRBD2	TRBJ2-3	TGTGCCAGCAGTTACTCGGGACTAGGGTCAAATACGCAGTATTTT	CASSYSGLGSNTQYF
few	TRBV5-1	TRBD1	TRBJ2-7	TGCGCCAGCAGCTTGCTGGACAGGGCTTACGAGCAGTACTTC	CASSLLDRAYEQYF
NA	TRBV12-3/TRBV12-4	NA	TRBJ1-5	TGTGCCAGCAGTTTGATGGGTTCGGGCGATCAGCCCCAGCATTTT	CASSLMGSGDQPQHF
many	TRBV12-3/TRBV12-4	NA	TRBJ2-5	TGTGCCAGCAGTTTACGGGGCCATGGAGAGACCCAGTACTTC	CASSLRGHGETQYF
NA	TRBV13	NA	TRBJ2-7	TGTGCCAGCAGCTTATATGGCGGGCTAGAGGGCTACGGGCAGTACTTC	CASSLYGGLEGYGQYF
NA	TRBV12-3/TRBV12-4	NA	TRBJ2-3	TGTGCCAGCACCCCGCGGGGCGGGAGCACAGATACGCAGTATTTT	CASTPRGGSTDTQYF
NA	TRBV6-2/TRBV6-3	NA	TRBJ2-3	TGTGCCAGCAGTTACCTCGGTCTCCACACAGATACGCAGTATTTT	CASSYLGLHTDTQYF
NA	TRBV15	TRBD2	TRBJ2-3	TGTGCCACCAGCGGCCGCGCGGGAGCCACAGATACGCAGTATTTT	CATSGRAGATDTQYF
many	TRBV4-3	NA	TRBJ2-1	TGCGCCAGCAGCCAAGAGATCCACAATGAGCAGTTCTTC	CASSQEIHNEQFF
NA	TRBV5-1	NA	TRBJ2-2	TGCGCCAGCAGCTTGGGTGGACAAACCACCGGGGAGCTGTTTTTT	CASSLGGQTTGELFF
NA	TRBV28	NA	TRBJ2-4	TGTGCCAGCAGTTTGGAAGGGGGAGGAAACATTCAGTACTTC	CASSLEGGGNIQYF
NA	TRBV3-1	TRBD2	TRBJ2-1	TGTGCCAGCAGCCCTAGGAGCGGGAGGGCCCACAATGAGCAGTTCTTC	CASSPRSGRAHNEQFF
few	TRBV29-1	NA	TRBJ2-7	TGCAGCGTCACTAACAGGGTTATGAACTACGAGCAGTACTTC	CSVTNRVMNYEQYF
NA	TRBV29-1	NA	TRBJ2-7	TGCAGCGTTGAAGATCGGGGCCAGGGCTACGAGCAGTACTTC	CSVEDRGQGYEQYF
few	TRBV3-1	NA	TRBJ2-4	TGTGCCAGCAGCCAAGATGATCGCCTTCAGTACTTC	CASSQDDRLQYF
once	TRBV20-1	NA	TRBJ2-7	TGCAGTGCTAGGGGGACGCCGCGCTGGGAGCAGTACTTC	CSARGTPRWEQYF
few	TRBV20-1	TRBD1	TRBJ1-6	TGCAGTGCCCTGAGGGACAGGATCGGTTCACCCCTCCACTTT	CSALRDRIGSPLHF
many	TRBV20-1	TRBD2	TRBJ2-3	TGCAGTGCTCGGGCCAGGGGAAGGACTAGCGTTAGCACAGATACGCAGTATTTT	CSARARGRTSVSTDTQYF
many	TRBV12-3/TRBV12-4	NA	TRBJ2-5	TGTGCCAGCAGTCCGGGACAGACCCAGTACTTC	CASSPGQTQYF
NA	TRBV20-1	NA	TRBJ2-3	TGCAGTGCTACATGGACAGTTAAGGATAGCACAGATACGCAGTATTTT	CSATWTVKDSTDTQYF
NA	TRBV6-5	TRBD1	TRBJ1-2	TGTGCCAGCAGTTACTCGGACAGGGGGTACTATGGCTACACCTTC	CASSYSDRGYYGYTF
few	TRBV20-1	NA	TRBJ1-2	TGCAGTGCTAGAGATAGGGCAGACTATGGCTACACCTTC	CSARDRADYGYTF
NA	TRBV20-1	NA	TRBJ1-3	TGCAGTGCTCGTGAACCCCGCTCTGGAAACACCATATATTTT	CSAREPRSGNTIYF
NA	TRBV28	TRBD2	TRBJ2-2	TGTGCCAGCATCTCGGGGGGGACTACGAACGCCGGGGAGCTGTTTTTT	CASISGGTTNAGELFF
few	TRBV27	NA	TRBJ1-5	TGTGCCAGCAGTTTTCAGGGGCAGCTCAATCAGCCCCAGCATTTT	CASSFQGQLNQPQHF
NA	TRBV12-3/TRBV12-4	NA	TRBJ1-5	TGTGCCAACACCCCGGACGGCCTTAGCAATCAGCCCCAGCATTTT	CANTPDGLSNQPQHF
NA	TRBV7-9	NA	TRBJ2-1	TGTGCCAGCAGCTTTCCGGGACTTAAATACAATGAGCAGTTCTTC	CASSFPGLKYNEQFF
few	TRBV2	TRBD2	TRBJ2-5	TGTGCCAGCTACCTAGCGGGGGGGCCGAGTGAGCAGTACTTC	CASYLAGGPSEQYF
NA	TRBV24-1	NA	TRBJ2-5	TGTGCCACCAGTGTTAGGGGGGCGCAGACCCAGTACTTC	CATSVRGAQTQYF
many	TRBV10-3	NA	TRBJ1-2	TGTGCCATCAGTAACAGCGGGCATATCAGCTACACCTTC	CAISNSGHISYTF
few	TRBV10-3	NA	TRBJ2-7	TGTGCCATCAGTGTAAAACCGGGACAAACCTCCTACGAGCAGTACTTC	CAISVKPGQTSYEQYF
NA	TRBV4-3	NA	TRBJ2-2	TGCGCCAGCAGCCAAGATGAAGGTGGCGGGACGGTCACCGGGGAGCTGTTTTTT	CASSQDEGGGTVTGELFF
NA	TRBV7-9	NA	TRBJ2-7	TGTGCCAGCAGCTTCGATGGGGCCAGGGTCAACGAGCAGTACTTC	CASSFDGARVNEQYF
NA	TRBV19	NA	TRBJ2-1	TGTGCCAGTAGTATGACAAGCTCCTACAATGAGCAGTTCTTC	CASSMTSSYNEQFF
NA	TRBV24-1	TRBD1	TRBJ2-1	TGTGCCATTCAGGACAGGGAATACAATGAGCAGTTCTTC	CAIQDREYNEQFF
NA	TRBV12-3/TRBV12-4	NA	TRBJ1-2	TGTGCCAGCACCCCACGTCGCACCTCCTATGGCTACACCTTC	CASTPRRTSYGYTF
few	TRBV28	NA	TRBJ1-2	TGTGCCAGCAGTTCCTCGTCGGGGGTCGTCTATGGCTACACCTTC	CASSSSSGVVYGYTF
NA	TRBV27	NA	TRBJ2-7	TGTGCCAGCAGTTTGGCCTCGGGGAGGACTTACGAGCAGTACTTC	CASSLASGRTYEQYF
NA	TRBV29-1	NA	TRBJ2-5	TGCAGCGTAGGCGAGGGGACTTGCGGGATAGAGACCCAGTACTTC	CSVGEGTCGIETQYF
NA	TRBV27	TRBD2	TRBJ2-5	TGTGCCAGCAGTTTATCGGCTAGCGGGAGCCTTAAGCAGTACTTC	CASSLSASGSLKQYF
few	TRBV13	TRBD2	TRBJ2-1	TGTGCCAGCAGCCCCGGGACTAGCGGGAGCCTAGAGCAGTTCTTC	CASSPGTSGSLEQFF
NA	TRBV20-1	TRBD2	TRBJ2-1	TGCAGTGCTAAAGCGGGAGGAGGGGTAGGTGAGCAGTTCTTC	CSAKAGGGVGEQFF
NA	TRBV20-1	NA	TRBJ2-3	TGCAGTGCTAGAGATCCAAGGACCACAGATACGCAGTATTTT	CSARDPRTTDTQYF
many	TRBV29-1	TRBD1	TRBJ2-5	TGCAGCGTTGAAAAGGACAGGCCTCAAGAGACCCAGTACTTC	CSVEKDRPQETQYF
few	TRBV20-1	TRBD2	TRBJ2-7	TGCAGTGCTAGAGACCTACTAGCGGGGGCCTCCTACGAGCAGTACTTC	CSARDLLAGASYEQYF
NA	TRBV29-1	TRBD1	TRBJ2-7	TGCAGCGTTGAAATCGTCGGGACAGGGAGTTCCTACGAGCAGTACTTC	CSVEIVGTGSSYEQYF